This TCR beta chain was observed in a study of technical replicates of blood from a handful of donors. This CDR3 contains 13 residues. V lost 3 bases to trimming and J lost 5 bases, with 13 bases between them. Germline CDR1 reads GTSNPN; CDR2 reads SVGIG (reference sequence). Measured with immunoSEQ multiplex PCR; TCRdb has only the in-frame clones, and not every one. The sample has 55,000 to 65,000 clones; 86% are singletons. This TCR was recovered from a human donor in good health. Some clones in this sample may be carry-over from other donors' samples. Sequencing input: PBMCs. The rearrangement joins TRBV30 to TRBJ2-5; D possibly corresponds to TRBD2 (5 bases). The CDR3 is CAWRMRSGETQYF. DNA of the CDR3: TGTGCCTGGAGAATGAGGAGCGGCGAGACCCAGTACTTC.